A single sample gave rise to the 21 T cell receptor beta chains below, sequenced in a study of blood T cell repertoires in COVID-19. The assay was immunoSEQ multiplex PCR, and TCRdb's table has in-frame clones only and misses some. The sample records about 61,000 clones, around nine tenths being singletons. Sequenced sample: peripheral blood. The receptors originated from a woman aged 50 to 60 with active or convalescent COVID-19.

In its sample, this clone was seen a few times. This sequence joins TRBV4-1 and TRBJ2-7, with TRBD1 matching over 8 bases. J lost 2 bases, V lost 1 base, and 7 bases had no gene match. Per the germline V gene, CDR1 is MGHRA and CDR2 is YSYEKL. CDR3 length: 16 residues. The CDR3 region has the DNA TGCGCCAGCAGCCAAGGACAGGGGACTCGAGCCTACGAGCAGTACTTC. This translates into CASSQGQGTRAYEQYF.

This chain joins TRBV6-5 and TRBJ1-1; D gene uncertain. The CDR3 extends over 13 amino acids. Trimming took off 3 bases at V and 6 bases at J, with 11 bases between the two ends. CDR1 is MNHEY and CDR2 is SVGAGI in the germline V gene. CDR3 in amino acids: CASSYGQSAEAFF. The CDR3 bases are TGTGCCAGCAGTTATGGGCAGTCAGCTGAAGCTTTCTTT.

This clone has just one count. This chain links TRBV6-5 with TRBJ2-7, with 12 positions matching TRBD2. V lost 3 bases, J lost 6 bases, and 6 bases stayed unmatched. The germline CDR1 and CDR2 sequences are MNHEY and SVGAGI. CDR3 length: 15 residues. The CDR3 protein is CASSYRLAGVGEQYF. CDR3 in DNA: TGTGCCAGCAGTTATCGACTAGCGGGAGTTGGCGAGCAGTACTTC.

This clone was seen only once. CDR3 sequence reads: CAWSVRRDTDTQYF. The CDR3 region has the DNA TGTGCCTGGAGTGTAAGGCGGGACACAGATACGCAGTATTTT. The V gene is TRBV30, the J gene TRBJ2-3; maybe TRBD2 (6 bases). The germline V and J ends were trimmed by 0 bases and 2 bases, with 9 bases remaining between them. Germline CDR1 GTSNPN, CDR2 SVGIG (reference sequence). The CDR3 is 14 residues long.

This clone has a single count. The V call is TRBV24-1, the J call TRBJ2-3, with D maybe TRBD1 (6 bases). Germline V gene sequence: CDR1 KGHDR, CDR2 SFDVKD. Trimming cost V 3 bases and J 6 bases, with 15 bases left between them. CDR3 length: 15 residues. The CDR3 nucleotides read TGTGCCACCAGTGATAAACAGGGCTTGGTTGATACGCAGTATTTT. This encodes CATSDKQGLVDTQYF.

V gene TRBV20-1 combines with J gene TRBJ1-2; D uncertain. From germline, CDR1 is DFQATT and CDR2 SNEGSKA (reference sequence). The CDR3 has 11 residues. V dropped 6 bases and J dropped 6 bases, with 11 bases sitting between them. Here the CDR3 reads CSAPEGNGYTF. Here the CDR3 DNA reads TGCAGTGCCCCCGAGGGAAATGGCTACACCTTC.

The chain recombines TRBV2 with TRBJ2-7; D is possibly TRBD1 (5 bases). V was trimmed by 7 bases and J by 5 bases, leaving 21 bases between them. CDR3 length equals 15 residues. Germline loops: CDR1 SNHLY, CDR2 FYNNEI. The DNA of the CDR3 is TGTGCCAGCACCCCAACTGGCGGCAGGGTAGACGAGCAGTACTTC. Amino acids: CASTPTGGRVDEQYF.

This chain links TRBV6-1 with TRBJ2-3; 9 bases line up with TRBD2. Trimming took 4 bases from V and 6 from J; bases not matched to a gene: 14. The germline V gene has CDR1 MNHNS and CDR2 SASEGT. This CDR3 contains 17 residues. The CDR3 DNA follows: TGTGCCAGCAGTGCCTACCGGAGGGCGGGGGGGGAGGATACGCAGTATTTT. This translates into CASSAYRRAGGEDTQYF.

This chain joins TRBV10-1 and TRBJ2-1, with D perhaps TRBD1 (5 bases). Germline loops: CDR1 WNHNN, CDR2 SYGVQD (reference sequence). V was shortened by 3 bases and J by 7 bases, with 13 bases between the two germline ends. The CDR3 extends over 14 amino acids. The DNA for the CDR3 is TGCGCCAGCAGTGATTTGGCCAGGGATAATGAGCAGTTCTTC. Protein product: CASSDLARDNEQFF.

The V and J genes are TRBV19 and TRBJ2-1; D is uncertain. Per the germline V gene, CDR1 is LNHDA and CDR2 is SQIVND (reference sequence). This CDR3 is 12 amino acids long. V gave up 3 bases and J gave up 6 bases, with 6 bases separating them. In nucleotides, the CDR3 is TGTGCCAGTAGTATTTCCCTCAATGAGCAGTTCTTC. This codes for CASSISLNEQFF. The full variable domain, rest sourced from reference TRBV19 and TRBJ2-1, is DGGITQSPKYLFRKEGQNVTLSCEQNLNHDAMYWYRQDPGQGLRLIYYSQIVNDFQKGDIAEGYSVSREKKESFPLTVTSAQKNPTAFYLCASSISLNEQFFGPGTRLTVL.

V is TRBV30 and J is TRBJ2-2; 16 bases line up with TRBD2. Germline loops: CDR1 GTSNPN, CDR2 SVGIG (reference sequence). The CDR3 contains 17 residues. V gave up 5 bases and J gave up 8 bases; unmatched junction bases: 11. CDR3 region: CAWVPGLAGGPLGELFF. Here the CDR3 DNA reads TGTGCCTGGGTCCCGGGACTAGCGGGAGGGCCTCTGGGGGAGCTGTTTTTT.

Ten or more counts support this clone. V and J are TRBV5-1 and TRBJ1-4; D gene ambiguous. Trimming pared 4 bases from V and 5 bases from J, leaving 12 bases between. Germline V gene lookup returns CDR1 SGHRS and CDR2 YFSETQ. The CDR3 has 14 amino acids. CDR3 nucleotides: TGCGCCAGCAGCGTGGGCCTAGCCAATGAAAAACTGTTTTTT. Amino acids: CASSVGLANEKLFF.

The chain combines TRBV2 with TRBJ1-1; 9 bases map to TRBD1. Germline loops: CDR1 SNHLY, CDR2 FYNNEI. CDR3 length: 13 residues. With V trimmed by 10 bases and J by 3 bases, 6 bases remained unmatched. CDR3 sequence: CATQGQGDTEAFF. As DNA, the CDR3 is TGTGCCACCCAGGGACAGGGAGACACTGAAGCTTTCTTT.

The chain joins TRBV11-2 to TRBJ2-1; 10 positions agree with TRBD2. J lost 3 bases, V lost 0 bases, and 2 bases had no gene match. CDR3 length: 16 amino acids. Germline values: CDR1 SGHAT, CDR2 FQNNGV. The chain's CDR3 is CASSLEAGGSYNEQFF. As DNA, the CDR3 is TGTGCCAGCAGCTTAGAAGCGGGAGGGAGCTACAATGAGCAGTTCTTC.

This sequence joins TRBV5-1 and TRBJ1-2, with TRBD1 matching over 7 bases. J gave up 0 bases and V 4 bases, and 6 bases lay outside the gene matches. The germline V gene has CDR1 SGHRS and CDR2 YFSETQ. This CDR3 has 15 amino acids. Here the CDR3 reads CASSQGDSPNYGYTF. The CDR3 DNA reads TGCGCCAGCAGCCAGGGGGACAGCCCTAACTATGGCTACACCTTC.

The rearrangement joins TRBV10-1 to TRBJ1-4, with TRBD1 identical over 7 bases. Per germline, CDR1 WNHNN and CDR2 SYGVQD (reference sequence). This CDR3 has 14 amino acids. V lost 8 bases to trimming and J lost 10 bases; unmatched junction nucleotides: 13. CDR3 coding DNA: TGCGCCAGCTCCTCGGACAGGACCCTAGGAAAACTGTTTTTT. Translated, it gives CASSSDRTLGKLFF.

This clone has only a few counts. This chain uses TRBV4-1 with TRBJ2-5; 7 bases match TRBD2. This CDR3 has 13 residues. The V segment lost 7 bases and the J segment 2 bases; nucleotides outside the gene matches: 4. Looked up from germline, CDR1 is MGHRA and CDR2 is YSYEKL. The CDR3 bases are TGCGCCAGCAAGAGGGAGGGTCAAGAGACCCAGTACTTC. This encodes CASKREGQETQYF.

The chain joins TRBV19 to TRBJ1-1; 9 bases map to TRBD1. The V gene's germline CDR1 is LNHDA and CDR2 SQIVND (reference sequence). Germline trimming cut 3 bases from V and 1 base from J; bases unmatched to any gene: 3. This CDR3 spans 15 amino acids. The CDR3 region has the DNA TGTGCCAGTAGTATTTCGGGACAGGGGAACACTGAAGCTTTCTTT. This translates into CASSISGQGNTEAFF.

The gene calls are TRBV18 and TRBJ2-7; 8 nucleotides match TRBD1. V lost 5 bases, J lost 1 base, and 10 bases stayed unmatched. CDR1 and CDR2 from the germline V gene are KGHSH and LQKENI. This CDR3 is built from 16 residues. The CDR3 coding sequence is TGTGCCAGCTCATCAGGATCCGGGACAGGATCCTACGAGCAGTACTTC. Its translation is CASSSGSGTGSYEQYF.

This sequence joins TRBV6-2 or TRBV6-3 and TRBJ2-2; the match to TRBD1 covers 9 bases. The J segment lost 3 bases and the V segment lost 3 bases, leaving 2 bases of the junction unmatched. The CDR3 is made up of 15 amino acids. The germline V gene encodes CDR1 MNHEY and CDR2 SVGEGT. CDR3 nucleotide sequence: TGTGCCAGCAGTTATTGGGACAGGGACACCGGGGAGCTGTTTTTT. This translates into CASSYWDRDTGELFF.

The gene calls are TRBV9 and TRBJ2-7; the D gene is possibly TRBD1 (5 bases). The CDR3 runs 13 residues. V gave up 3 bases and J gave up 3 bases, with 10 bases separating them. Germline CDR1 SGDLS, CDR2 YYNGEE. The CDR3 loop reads CASSEDTDYEQYF. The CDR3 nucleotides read TGTGCCAGCAGCGAGGACACGGACTACGAGCAGTACTTC.